The next 20 T cell receptor beta chains were all read from a single sample in a study of OX40 agonist ivuxolimab in advanced cancers. Profiling relied on immunoSEQ multiplex PCR, and the TCRdb table lists in-frame clones only, not all of them. The sample lists some 80,000 clones; roughly 84% were seen once. Sample: CD4+ or CD8+ T cells sorted from blood, taken in a trial of the OX40 agonist ivuxolimab. Source of these receptors: an adult with an advanced solid tumor such as melanoma, head and neck, liver or kidney cancer.

The chain links TRBV11-2 to TRBJ1-2; 7 bases line up with TRBD1. V was clipped by 4 bases and J by 8 bases; unmatched bases: 7. The CDR3 covers 13 residues. Germline V gives CDR1 SGHAT, CDR2 FQNNGV. The CDR3 reads CASSSQQGKGYTF. The CDR3 nucleotides are TGTGCCAGCAGCTCACAACAGGGGAAAGGCTACACCTTC. Drawing the rest from reference TRBV11-2 and TRBJ1-2, the complete variable domain is EAGVAQSPRYKIIEKRQSVAFWCNPISGHATLYWYQQILGQGPKLLIQFQNNGVVDDSQLPKDRFSAERLKGVDSTLKIQPAKLEDSAVYLCASSSQQGKGYTFGSGTRLTVV.

This sequence joins TRBV19 and TRBJ1-4; 11 nucleotides match TRBD1. The CDR3 covers 16 residues. V dropped 4 bases and J dropped 2; count of bases not matched to a gene: 3. CDR1 and CDR2 (germline): LNHDA, SQIVND (reference sequence). The CDR3 DNA follows: TGTGCCAGTAGTACCGGGACAGGGGGTACTAATGAAAAACTGTTTTTT. It specifies CASSTGTGGTNEKLFF.

The chain carries TRBV7-9 and TRBJ2-7; 8 bases are shared with TRBD1. Germline loops: CDR1 SEHNR, CDR2 FQNEAQ (reference sequence). V dropped 5 bases and J dropped 6; count of bases not matched to a gene: 9. The CDR3 length is 14 residues. The CDR3, as DNA: TGTGCCAGCAGCCGCGGGACAGGTATCTCCGAGCAGTACTTC. This encodes CASSRGTGISEQYF.

In its sample, this clone was seen a few times. The chain combines TRBV12-5 with TRBJ2-3; 7 bases line up with TRBD2. The CDR3 is 18 amino acids. CDR1 LGHNT and CDR2 FRNRAP come from the germline V gene. Trimming took 2 bases from V and 6 from J; bases not matched to a gene: 17. As DNA, the CDR3 is TGTGCTAGTGGTTTGCAATACGGGGAGGGCGACGGAACGGATACGCAGTATTTT. The encoded protein is CASGLQYGEGDGTDTQYF.

This sequence joins TRBV4-1 and TRBJ1-6; D is unresolved. Germline lookup yields CDR1 MGHRA and CDR2 YSYEKL. Trimming pared 3 bases from V and 5 bases from J, leaving 17 bases between. There are 17 residues in the CDR3. The CDR3 reads CASSHLGSFINNSPLHF. In DNA form, the CDR3 reads TGCGCCAGCAGCCACCTGGGGAGTTTCATTAATAATTCACCCCTCCACTTT.

This clone was counted between two and nine times. The V call is TRBV5-4, the J call TRBJ1-3; tentative D call: TRBD1 (5 bases). The V and J ends lost 1 base and 2 bases respectively, with 7 bases between them. The germline gives CDR1 SGHNT, CDR2 YYREEE (reference sequence). CDR3 length: 14 residues. The CDR3 spells CASSLWGTGNTIYF. CDR3 DNA sequence: TGTGCCAGCAGCTTGTGGGGGACTGGAAACACCATATATTTT.

About this clone: Distinct nucleotide sequences in the sample also encode this CDR3. The chain links TRBV29-1 to TRBJ2-1, with 12 bases aligning to TRBD2. Looked up from germline, CDR1 is SQVTM and CDR2 is ANQGSEA. With V trimmed by 5 bases and J by 0 bases, 5 bases remained unmatched. This CDR3 contains 16 residues. The CDR3 protein is CSVTGLAGSSYNEQFF. For the CDR3, the DNA is TGCAGCGTTACCGGACTAGCGGGATCCTCCTACAATGAGCAGTTCTTC.

This clone has only a few counts. The J gene is TRBJ1-6, the V gene TRBV6-5, with TRBD1 matching over 9 bases. V gave up 5 bases and J gave up 10 bases; unmatched junction bases: 6. The CDR3 has 14 amino acids. From germline, CDR1 is MNHEY and CDR2 SVGAGI. The CDR3 region is CASSIQGARSPLHF. Here the CDR3 DNA reads TGTGCCAGCAGTATACAGGGGGCGCGGTCACCCCTCCACTTT.

The chain employs TRBV30 and TRBJ1-1; D is undetermined. The V end was cut by 1 base, the J end by 0 bases, with 9 bases between. This CDR3 region has 14 residues. Looked up from germline, CDR1 is GTSNPN and CDR2 is SVGIG (reference sequence). The DNA of the CDR3 is TGTGCCTGGAGTGGAAAGGGAGTGAACACTGAAGCTTTCTTT. This encodes CAWSGKGVNTEAFF.

A remark on this clone: At the DNA level, this CDR3 is encoded by other sequences in the same sample as well. V is TRBV6-1 and J is TRBJ1-5; the D gene is possibly TRBD1 (5 bases). The CDR3 loop spans 14 amino acids. With 2 bases removed from V and 7 bases from J, the gap between germline ends came to 12 bases. In germline, CDR1 is MNHNS, CDR2 SASEGT. The CDR3 nucleotides read TGTGCCAGCAGTGAAATCAGGGAAAGGCAGCCCCAGCATTTT. Translated: CASSEIRERQPQHF.

This sequence joins TRBV6-1 and TRBJ1-1, with 10 bases that match TRBD1. With V trimmed by 5 bases and J by 5 bases, 8 bases remained unmatched. The CDR3 contains 15 residues. Germline CDR1 reads MNHNS; CDR2 reads SASEGT. The CDR3 DNA is TGTGCCAGCAGTCCAGACAGGGGGCGAGGAACTGAAGCTTTCTTT. This gives the protein CASSPDRGRGTEAFF.

V and J are TRBV5-4 and TRBJ1-1; tentative D call: TRBD1 (6 bases). Between the trimmed V and J ends, which lost 4 bases and 5 bases, there was a span of 12 bases. CDR1 and CDR2 from the germline V gene are SGHNT and YYREEE (reference sequence). CDR3 length equals 13 residues. CDR3 sequence: CASSQGLLTEAFF. The CDR3 bases are TGTGCCAGCAGCCAGGGGCTTCTAACTGAAGCTTTCTTT.

The chain has TRBV6-1 and TRBJ1-4; 7 nucleotides match TRBD1. V lost 4 bases, J lost 8 bases, and 4 bases stayed unmatched. This CDR3 comprises 13 residues. Looked up from germline, CDR1 is MNHNS and CDR2 is SASEGT. CDR3 DNA: TGTGCCAGCAGTGGGGACAGCTACGAAAAACTGTTTTTT. This encodes CASSGDSYEKLFF.

The CDR3 loop is CASRNRNRRSNQPQHF. The CDR3 nucleotides read TGTGCCAGCCGAAACAGGAACCGGCGTAGCAATCAGCCCCAGCATTTT. The V call is TRBV21-1, the J call TRBJ1-5; the listed D gene, TRBD1, was not tested against the DNA. TRBV21-1 is a documented pseudogene. The CDR3 totals 16 residues.

The chain employs TRBV7-2 and TRBJ2-5; possibly TRBD1 for D (5 bases). Looked up from germline, CDR1 is SGHTA and CDR2 is FQGNSA. The CDR3 has 14 residues. Trimming removed 2 bases at V and 4 bases at J, with 11 bases between. CDR3: CASSLQGMAETQYF. The CDR3 nucleotides read TGTGCCAGCAGCTTACAGGGAATGGCAGAGACCCAGTACTTC.

Written as DNA, the CDR3 is TGTGCCAGCAGTTCCTATCAGGGGAGAAATCAGCCCCAGCATTTT. It translates to CASSSYQGRNQPQHF. The chain carries TRBV6-5 and TRBJ1-5; D perhaps matches TRBD1 (6 bases). Germline loops: CDR1 MNHEY, CDR2 SVGAGI. This CDR3 is built from 15 residues. The V and J ends lost 4 bases and 4 bases respectively, with 14 bases between them.

This clone turned up a few times. This rearrangement joins TRBV7-2 to TRBJ2-1; 13 bases agree with TRBD2. CDR3 length: 15 residues. With V trimmed by 4 bases and J by 4 bases, 1 base remained unmatched. Looked up from germline, CDR1 is SGHTA and CDR2 is FQGNSA. The CDR3 coding sequence is TGTGCCAGCAGCTCGGGACTAGCGGGGTACAATGAGCAGTTCTTC. It specifies CASSSGLAGYNEQFF.

The rearrangement joins TRBV29-1 to TRBJ1-2; tentatively, D is TRBD1 (5 bases). The CDR3 runs 13 residues. Germline-derived CDR1 and CDR2 are SQVTM and ANQGSEA. Trimming took 2 bases from V and 5 from J, leaving 12 bases between them. The CDR3 region has the DNA TGCAGCGTTGAATTGGGGCAGGTATATGGCTACACCTTC. Its protein product is CSVELGQVYGYTF.

This CDR3 is CASSPFRTSGSDTQYF. CDR3 nucleotides: TGTGCCAGCTCCCCCTTCAGGACTAGCGGGAGTGATACGCAGTATTTT. This rearrangement joins TRBV9 to TRBJ2-3; 13 nucleotides line up with TRBD2. CDR3 length: 16 residues. Unmatched junction bases numbered 11, after V lost 7 bases and J lost 6 bases. Looked up from germline, CDR1 is SGDLS and CDR2 is YYNGEE.

The chain carries TRBV27 and TRBJ1-1, with D perhaps matching TRBD1 (6 bases). CDR1 is MNHEY and CDR2 is SMNVEV in the germline V gene (reference sequence). V lost 5 bases, J lost 6 bases, and 16 bases lay in between. This CDR3 contains 14 residues. The CDR3 DNA reads as TGTGCCAGCAGTCCCGGGGGCGTAGGCGCTGAAGCTTTCTTT. Translating gives CASSPGGVGAEAFF.